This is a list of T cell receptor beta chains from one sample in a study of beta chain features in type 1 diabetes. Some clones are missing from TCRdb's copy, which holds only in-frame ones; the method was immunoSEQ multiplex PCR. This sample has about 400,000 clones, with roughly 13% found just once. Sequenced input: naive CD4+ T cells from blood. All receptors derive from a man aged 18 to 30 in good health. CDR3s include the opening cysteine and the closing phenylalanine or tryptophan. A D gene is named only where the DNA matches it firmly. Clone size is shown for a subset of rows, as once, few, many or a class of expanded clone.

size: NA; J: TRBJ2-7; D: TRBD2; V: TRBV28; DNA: TGTGCCAGCAGTTCCCCGGCTAGCGGGGATACCTACGAGCAGTACTTC; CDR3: CASSSPASGDTYEQYF
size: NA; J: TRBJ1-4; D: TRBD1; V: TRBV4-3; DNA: TGCGCCAGCAGCCAAGTACTGACAGGGAAAAATGAAAAACTGTTTTTT; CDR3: CASSQVLTGKNEKLFF
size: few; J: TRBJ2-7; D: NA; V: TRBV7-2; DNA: TGTGCCAGCAGCCCGGTTTTTAGCTACGAGCAGTACTTC; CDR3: CASSPVFSYEQYF
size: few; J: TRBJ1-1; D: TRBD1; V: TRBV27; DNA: TGTGCCAGCAGTCCGGGACAGTTTTTCAGCGCTTTCTTT; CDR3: CASSPGQFFSAFF
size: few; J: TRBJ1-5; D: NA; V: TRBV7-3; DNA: TGTGCCAGCAGCTTAACCGGGGGAGGCGGTCAGCCCCAGCATTTT; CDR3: CASSLTGGGGQPQHF
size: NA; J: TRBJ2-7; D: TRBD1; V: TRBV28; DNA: TGTGCCAGCAGAGAAGGGGGCTCCATCTACGAGCAGTACTTC; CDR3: CASREGGSIYEQYF
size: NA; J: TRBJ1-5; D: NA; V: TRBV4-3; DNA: TGCGCCAGCAGCCAAGATCGGGATATCAGCAATCAGCCCCAGCATTTT; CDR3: CASSQDRDISNQPQHF
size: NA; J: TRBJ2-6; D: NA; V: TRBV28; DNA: TGTGCCAGCAGTTTAGGCGGCTCTGGGGCCAACGTCCTGACTTTC; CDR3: CASSLGGSGANVLTF
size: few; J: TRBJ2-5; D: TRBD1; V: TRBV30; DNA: TGTGCCTGGAGTGATAAAGGGGGCGGGTGGGAGACCCAGTACTTC; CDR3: CAWSDKGGGWETQYF
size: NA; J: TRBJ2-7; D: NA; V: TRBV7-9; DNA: TGTGCCAGCAGCTTAGACGGCGGGATCTACGAGCAGTACTTC; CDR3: CASSLDGGIYEQYF
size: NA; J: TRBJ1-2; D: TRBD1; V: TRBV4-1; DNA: TGCGCCAGCAGCCCGACCACGACAGGGAACTATGGCTACACCTTC; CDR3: CASSPTTTGNYGYTF
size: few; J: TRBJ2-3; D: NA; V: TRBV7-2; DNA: TGTGCCAGCAGCCCACCGGTGGATACGCAGTATTTT; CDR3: CASSPPVDTQYF
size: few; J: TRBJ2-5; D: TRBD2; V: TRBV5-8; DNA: TGTGCCAGCAGCGGAGGGGTTCAGGGAGGGCAAGAGACCCAGTACTTC; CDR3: CASSGGVQGGQETQYF
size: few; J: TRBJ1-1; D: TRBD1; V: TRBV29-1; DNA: TGCAGCGTTCGGGACAGGGGCCGCCTCGGGGAAGCTTTCTTT; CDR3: CSVRDRGRLGEAFF
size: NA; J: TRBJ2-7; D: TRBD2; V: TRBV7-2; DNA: TGTGCCAGCAGAGCGAGCGGGGGGGCCTACGAGCAGTACTTC; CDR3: CASRASGGAYEQYF
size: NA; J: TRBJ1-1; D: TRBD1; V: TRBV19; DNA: TGTGCCAGTTTACCCCGGACAGGGACTGAAGCTTTCTTT; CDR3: CASLPRTGTEAFF
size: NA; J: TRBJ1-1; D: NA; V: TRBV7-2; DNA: TGTGCCAGCAGCTTAGCGGCAGCTAGATGGGAAGCTTTCTTT; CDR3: CASSLAAARWEAFF
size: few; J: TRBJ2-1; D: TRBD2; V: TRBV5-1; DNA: TGCGCCAGCAGTCGAGTAAGCGGGGGGAATGAGCAGTTCTTC; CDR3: CASSRVSGGNEQFF
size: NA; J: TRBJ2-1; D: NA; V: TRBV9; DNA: TGTGCCAGCAGCGTGGACAGTTACAATGAGCAGTTCTTC; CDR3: CASSVDSYNEQFF
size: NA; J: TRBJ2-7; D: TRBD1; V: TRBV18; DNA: TGTGCCAGCTCACCGGGCAGGGGGTCCTACGAGCAGTACTTC; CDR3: CASSPGRGSYEQYF
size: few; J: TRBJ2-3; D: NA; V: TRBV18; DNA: TGTGCCAGCTCACACACCAGGGTATCGAGAGATACGCAGTATTTT; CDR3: CASSHTRVSRDTQYF
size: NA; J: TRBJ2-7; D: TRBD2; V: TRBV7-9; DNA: TGTGCCAGCAGCGTGACCGGGACTAGCGGCTACGAGCAGTACTTC; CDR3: CASSVTGTSGYEQYF
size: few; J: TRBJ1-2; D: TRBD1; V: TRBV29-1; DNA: TGCAGCGTTGAAAAATGGTCCGGGACAGGAGACTCTAACTATGGCTACACCTTC; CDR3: CSVEKWSGTGDSNYGYTF
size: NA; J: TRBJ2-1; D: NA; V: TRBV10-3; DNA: TGTGCCATCAGGTCAATATCATGGGAGAATGAGCAGTTCTTC; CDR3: CAIRSISWENEQFF
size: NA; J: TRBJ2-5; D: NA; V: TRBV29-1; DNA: TGCAGCGTTGAAGAGGGGGCGGAGACCCAGTACTTC; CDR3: CSVEEGAETQYF
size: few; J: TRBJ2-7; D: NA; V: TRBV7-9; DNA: TGTGCCAGCAGCTTAGGATCCGGGACACCCTACGAGCAGTACTTC; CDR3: CASSLGSGTPYEQYF
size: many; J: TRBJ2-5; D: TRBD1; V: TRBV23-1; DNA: TGCGCCAGCGGGGGGGGACAGGGGACCCGGACCCAGTACTTC; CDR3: CASGGGQGTRTQYF
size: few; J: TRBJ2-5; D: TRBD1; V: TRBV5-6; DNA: TGTGCCAGCAGCTTGTATGGGACAGGATCGCAGGAGACCCAGTACTTC; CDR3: CASSLYGTGSQETQYF
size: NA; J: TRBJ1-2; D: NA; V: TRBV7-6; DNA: TGTGCCAGCAGCCTCCGGTTAGGGGGAGGGTCTGGCTACACCTTC; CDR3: CASSLRLGGGSGYTF
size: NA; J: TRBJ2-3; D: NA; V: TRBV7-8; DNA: TGTGCCAGCAGCCCATGGACTCCCCTTCACACAGATACGCAGTATTTT; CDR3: CASSPWTPLHTDTQYF
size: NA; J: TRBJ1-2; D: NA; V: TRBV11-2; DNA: TGTGCCAGCAGCTTAGTCAAACAGGCAGCTTATGGCTACACCTTC; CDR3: CASSLVKQAAYGYTF
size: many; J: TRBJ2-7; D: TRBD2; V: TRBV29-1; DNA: TGCAGCGTTGCTAGCGGGGGTCCCTACGAGCAGTACTTC; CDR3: CSVASGGPYEQYF
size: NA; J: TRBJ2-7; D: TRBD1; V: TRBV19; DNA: TGTGCCAGTAGTATCGGGACAGGGGGCTTCAACGAGCAGTACTTC; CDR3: CASSIGTGGFNEQYF
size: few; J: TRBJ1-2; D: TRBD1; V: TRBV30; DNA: TGTGCCTGGAGTGTACCGGGACAGGTTCCCTATGGCTACACCTTC; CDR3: CAWSVPGQVPYGYTF
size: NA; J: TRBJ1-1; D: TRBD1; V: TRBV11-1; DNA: TGTGCCAGCAGCACAGGGGAGGCAAATCTAGAAGCTTTCTTT; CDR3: CASSTGEANLEAFF
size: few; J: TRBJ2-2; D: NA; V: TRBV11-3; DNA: TGTGCCAGCAGGACGGGGAACACCGGGGAGCTGTTTTTT; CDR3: CASRTGNTGELFF
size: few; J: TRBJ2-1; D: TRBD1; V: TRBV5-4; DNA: TGTGCCAGCAGCTCCCCCCACACAGGGGACAATGAGCAGTTCTTC; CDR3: CASSSPHTGDNEQFF
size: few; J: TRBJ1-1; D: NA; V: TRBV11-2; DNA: TGTGCCAGCAGCTTAGAGGAGATCCGCACTGAAGCTTTCTTT; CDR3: CASSLEEIRTEAFF
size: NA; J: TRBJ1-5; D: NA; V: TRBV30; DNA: TGTGCCTGGATTGGTGGGCTGTATAGCAATCAGCCCCAGCATTTT; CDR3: CAWIGGLYSNQPQHF
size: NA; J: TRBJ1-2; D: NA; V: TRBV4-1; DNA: TGCGCCAGCAGCCCAGGGGAAGTCAACTATGGCTACACCTTC; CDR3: CASSPGEVNYGYTF
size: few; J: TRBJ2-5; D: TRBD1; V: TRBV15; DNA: TGTGCCACCAGCAGTAGGGACAGTGGTCCCCAGTACTTC; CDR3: CATSSRDSGPQYF
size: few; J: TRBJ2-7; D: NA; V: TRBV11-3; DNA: TGTGCCAGCAGCTTAAATACCAGGGACGAGCAGTACTTC; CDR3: CASSLNTRDEQYF
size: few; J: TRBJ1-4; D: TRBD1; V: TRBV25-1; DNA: TGTGCCAGCAGTGACGGGGGGACAGGGGTTGAAAAACTGTTTTTT; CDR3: CASSDGGTGVEKLFF
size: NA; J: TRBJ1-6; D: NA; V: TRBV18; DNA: TGTGCCAGCTCACCAGGAGGGACGGCGAGCTCCTATAATTCACCCCTCCACTTT; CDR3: CASSPGGTASSYNSPLHF
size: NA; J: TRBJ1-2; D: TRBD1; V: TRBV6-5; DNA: TGTGCCAGCAGCCCGGACAGGGGTGGCTACACCTTC; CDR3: CASSPDRGGYTF
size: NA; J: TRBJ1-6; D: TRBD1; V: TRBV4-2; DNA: TGTGCCAGCAGCTACCGGCAGGGGGATGGTAATTCACCCCTCCACTTT; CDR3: CASSYRQGDGNSPLHF
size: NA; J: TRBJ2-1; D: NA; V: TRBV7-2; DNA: TGTGCCAGCAGCTTAGCGGGAGGCTACAATGAGCAGTTCTTC; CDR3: CASSLAGGYNEQFF
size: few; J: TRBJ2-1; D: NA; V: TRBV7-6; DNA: TGTGCCAGCAGCTTAGCGGGGAGACACAATGAGCAGTTCTTC; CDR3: CASSLAGRHNEQFF
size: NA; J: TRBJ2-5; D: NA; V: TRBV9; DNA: TGTGCCAGCAGCCCCCGGAGCGGGCCCCTCGGGGAGACCCAGTACTTC; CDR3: CASSPRSGPLGETQYF
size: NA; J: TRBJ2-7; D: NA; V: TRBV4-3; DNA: TGCGCCAGCAGCCAGTTTTGGCAGGGCGAGCAGTACTTC; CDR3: CASSQFWQGEQYF
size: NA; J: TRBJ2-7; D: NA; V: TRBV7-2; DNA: TGTGCCAGCAGCCGGGGGGCGGGAGCCTACGAGCAGTACTTC; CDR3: CASSRGAGAYEQYF
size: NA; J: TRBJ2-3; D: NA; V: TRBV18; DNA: TGTGCCAGCTCACCAATGAGTAGAGCCACAGATACGCAGTATTTT; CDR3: CASSPMSRATDTQYF
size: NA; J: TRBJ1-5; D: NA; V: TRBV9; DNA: TGTGCCAGCAGCGTAGGGCAGGGGTCGGATCAGCCCCAGCATTTT; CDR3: CASSVGQGSDQPQHF
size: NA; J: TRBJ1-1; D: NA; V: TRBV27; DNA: TGTGCCAGCAGTTTAAGGCCGGGGACTGAAGCTTTCTTT; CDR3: CASSLRPGTEAFF